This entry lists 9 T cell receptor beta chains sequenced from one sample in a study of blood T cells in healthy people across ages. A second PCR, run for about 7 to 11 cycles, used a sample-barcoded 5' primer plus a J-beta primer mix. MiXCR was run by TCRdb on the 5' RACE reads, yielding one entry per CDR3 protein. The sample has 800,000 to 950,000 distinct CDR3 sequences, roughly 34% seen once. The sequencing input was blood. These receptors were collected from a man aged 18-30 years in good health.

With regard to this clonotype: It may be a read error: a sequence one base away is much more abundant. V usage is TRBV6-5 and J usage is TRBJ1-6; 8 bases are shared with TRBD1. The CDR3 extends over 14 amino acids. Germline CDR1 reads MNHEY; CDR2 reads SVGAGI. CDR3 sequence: CASSYRTGTSPPHF. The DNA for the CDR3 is TGTGCCAGCAGTTACAGGACAGGGACTTCACCCCCCCACTTT.

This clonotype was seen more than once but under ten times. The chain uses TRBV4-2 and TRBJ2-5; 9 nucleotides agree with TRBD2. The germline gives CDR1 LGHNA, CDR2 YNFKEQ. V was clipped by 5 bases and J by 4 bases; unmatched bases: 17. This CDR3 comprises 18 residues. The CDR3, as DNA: TGTGCCAGCAGCGGGAGGGGTCTAGCGGGGCCTAAAGGAGAGACCCAGTACTTC. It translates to CASSGRGLAGPKGETQYF.

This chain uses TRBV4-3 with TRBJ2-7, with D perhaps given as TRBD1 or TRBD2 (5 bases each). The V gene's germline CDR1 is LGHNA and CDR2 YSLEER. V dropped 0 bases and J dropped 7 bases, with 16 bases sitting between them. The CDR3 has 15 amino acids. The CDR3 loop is CASSQDEGPHNEQYF. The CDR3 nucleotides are TGCGCCAGCAGCCAAGACGAGGGGCCTCACAATGAGCAGTACTTC.

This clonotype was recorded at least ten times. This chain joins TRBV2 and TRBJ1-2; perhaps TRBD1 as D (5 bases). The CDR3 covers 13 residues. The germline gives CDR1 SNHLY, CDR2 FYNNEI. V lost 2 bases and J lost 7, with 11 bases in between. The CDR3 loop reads CASSEQPGSGYTF. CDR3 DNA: TGTGCCAGCAGTGAACAACCAGGGTCTGGCTACACCTTC.

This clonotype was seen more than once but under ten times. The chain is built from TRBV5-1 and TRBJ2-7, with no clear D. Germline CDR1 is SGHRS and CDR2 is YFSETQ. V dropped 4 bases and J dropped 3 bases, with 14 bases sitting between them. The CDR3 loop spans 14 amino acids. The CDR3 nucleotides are TGCGCCAGCAGCGTGGTACGGACCGACTACGAGCAGTACTTC. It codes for CASSVVRTDYEQYF.

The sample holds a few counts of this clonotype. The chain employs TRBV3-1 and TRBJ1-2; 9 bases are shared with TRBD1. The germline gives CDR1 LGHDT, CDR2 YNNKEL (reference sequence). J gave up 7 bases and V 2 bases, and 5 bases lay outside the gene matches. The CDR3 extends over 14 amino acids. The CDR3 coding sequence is TGTGCCAGCAGCCAACAAACAGGGGGCTCTGGCTACACCTTC. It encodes CASSQQTGGSGYTF.

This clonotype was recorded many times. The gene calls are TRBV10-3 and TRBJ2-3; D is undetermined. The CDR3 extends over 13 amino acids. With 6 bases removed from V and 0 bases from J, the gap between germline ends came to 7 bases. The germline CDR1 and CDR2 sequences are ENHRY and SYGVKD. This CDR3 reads CAIRTTSTDTQYF. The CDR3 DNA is TGTGCCATCAGGACAACTAGCACAGATACGCAGTATTTT.

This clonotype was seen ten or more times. The CDR3 here is CSASDRVNSPLHF. The CDR3, as DNA: TGCAGTGCTTCGGACAGGGTTAATTCACCCCTCCACTTT. The rearrangement joins TRBV20-1 to TRBJ1-6; 8 nucleotides match TRBD1. Germline V gene lookup returns CDR1 DFQATT and CDR2 SNEGSKA (reference sequence). After removal of 5 bases from V and 6 bases from J, the junction contained 3 bases not matched to a gene. The CDR3 length is 13 residues.

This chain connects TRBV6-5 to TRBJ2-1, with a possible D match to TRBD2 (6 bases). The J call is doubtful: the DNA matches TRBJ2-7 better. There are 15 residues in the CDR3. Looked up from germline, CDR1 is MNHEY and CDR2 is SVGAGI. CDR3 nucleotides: TGTGCCAGCAGTTACTCGGGACTGAGTTACAATGAGCAGTACTTC. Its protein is CASSYSGLSYNEQYF.